The 8 T cell receptor beta chains presented below share a single source sample, sequenced in a study of siplizumab effects on memory and regulatory T cells. This table comes from immunoSEQ multiplex PCR, and its TCRdb copy is limited to in-frame clones, with some not included. The sample holds 99,000 or so clones, about 94% seen once. The source material was Tregs sorted from blood. The receptors derive from a human donor in good health.

The J gene is TRBJ1-4, the V gene TRBV6-6; possibly TRBD1 for D (6 bases). The germline gives CDR1 MNHNY, CDR2 SVGAGI (reference sequence). The CDR3 is made up of 15 amino acids. V lost 7 bases and J lost 2, with 14 bases in between. In nucleotides, the CDR3 is TGTGCCAGCACCCTGACAGGAGGGACTAATGAAAAACTGTTTTTT. This encodes CASTLTGGTNEKLFF.

This chain joins TRBV10-1 and TRBJ2-3; D is ambiguous. The CDR3 runs to 13 residues. Germline loops: CDR1 WNHNN, CDR2 SYGVQD (reference sequence). Trimming pared 4 bases from V and 4 bases from J, leaving 9 bases between. The chain's CDR3 is CASSVAWPDTQYF. The CDR3 DNA sequence: TGCGCCAGCAGTGTCGCTTGGCCAGATACGCAGTATTTT.

This rearrangement joins TRBV5-1 to TRBJ2-3, with a possible D match to TRBD1 (6 bases). The CDR3 covers 16 residues. Trimming stripped 5 bases from V and 0 bases from J, with 16 bases between. CDR1 is SGHRS, CDR2 YFSETQ, per germline. The CDR3 DNA follows: TGCGCCAGCAGACCCGGGCAGGGGCCAAGCACAGATACGCAGTATTTT. Encoded protein: CASRPGQGPSTDTQYF.

This chain connects TRBV30 to TRBJ1-1; D gene unclear. The CDR3 spans 14 residues. The V end lost 5 bases, the J end lost 1 base, and 14 bases lay between the germline ends. CDR1 and CDR2 (germline): GTSNPN, SVGIG (reference sequence). The CDR3, as DNA: TGTGCCTGGTCACGACCCCGGTGGAACACTGAAGCTTTCTTT. Translation: CAWSRPRWNTEAFF.

The chain combines TRBV6-1 with TRBJ2-7; TRBD1 aligns across 7 bases. V shed 5 bases and J 4 bases; nucleotides not matched to a gene: 11. In germline, CDR1 is MNHNS, CDR2 SASEGT. The CDR3 spans 15 residues. The DNA of the CDR3 is TGTGCCAGCAGTACCAAGACGGGACAGCCTTACGAGCAGTACTTC. Its translation is CASSTKTGQPYEQYF.

V and J are TRBV5-1 and TRBJ2-3; TRBD1 or TRBD2 may be the D gene (5 bases each). The V and J ends lost 4 bases and 2 bases respectively, with 8 bases between them. CDR3 length: 13 amino acids. From germline, CDR1 is SGHRS and CDR2 YFSETQ. The CDR3 nucleotides are TGCGCCAGCAGCGAAGGGACCACAGATACGCAGTATTTT. It encodes CASSEGTTDTQYF.

V usage is TRBV7-9 and J usage is TRBJ2-7; TRBD1 aligns across 8 bases. Germline assignment: CDR1 SEHNR and CDR2 FQNEAQ (reference sequence). This CDR3 region has 15 residues. Unmatched junction bases numbered 16, after V lost 8 bases and J lost 7 bases. The CDR3 bases are TGTGCCAGCGGGCCCTTGACAGGGGTGGGTTGGGAGCAGTACTTC. It is translated as CASGPLTGVGWEQYF.

The chain links TRBV7-2 to TRBJ1-1, with a weak D call TRBD1 (6 bases). Deletions cut 0 bases from V and 8 bases from J, with 13 bases between. Germline values: CDR1 SGHTA, CDR2 FQGNSA. The CDR3 covers 14 residues. CDR3 bases: TGTGCCAGCAGCTTAGCGCCCTTTCAGGGGGAAGCTTTCTTT. It yields the protein CASSLAPFQGEAFF. Variable domain in full (rest from reference TRBV7-2 and TRBJ1-1): GAGVSQSPSNKVTEKGKDVELRCDPISGHTALYWYRQSLGQGLEFLIYFQGNSAPDKSGLPSDRFSAERTGGSVSTLTIQRTQQEDSAVYLCASSLAPFQGEAFFGQGTRLTVV.